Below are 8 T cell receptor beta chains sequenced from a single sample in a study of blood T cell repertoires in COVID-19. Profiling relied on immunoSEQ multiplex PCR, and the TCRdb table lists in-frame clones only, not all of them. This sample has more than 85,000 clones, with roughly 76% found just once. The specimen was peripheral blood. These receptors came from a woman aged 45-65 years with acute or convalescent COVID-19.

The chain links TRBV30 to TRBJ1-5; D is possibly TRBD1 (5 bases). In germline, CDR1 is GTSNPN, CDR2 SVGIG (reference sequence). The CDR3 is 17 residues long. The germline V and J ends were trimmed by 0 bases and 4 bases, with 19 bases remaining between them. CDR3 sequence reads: CAWSVRFGGRENQPQHF. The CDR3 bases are TGTGCCTGGAGTGTACGGTTCGGGGGACGGGAAAATCAGCCCCAGCATTTT.

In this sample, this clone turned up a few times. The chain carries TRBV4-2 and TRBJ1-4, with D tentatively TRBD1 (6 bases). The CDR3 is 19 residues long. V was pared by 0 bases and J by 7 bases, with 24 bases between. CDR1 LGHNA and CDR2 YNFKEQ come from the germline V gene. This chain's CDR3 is CASSQDDANTGLGFEKLFF. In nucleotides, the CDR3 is TGTGCCAGCAGCCAAGATGATGCCAATACAGGGCTCGGATTTGAAAAACTGTTTTTT.

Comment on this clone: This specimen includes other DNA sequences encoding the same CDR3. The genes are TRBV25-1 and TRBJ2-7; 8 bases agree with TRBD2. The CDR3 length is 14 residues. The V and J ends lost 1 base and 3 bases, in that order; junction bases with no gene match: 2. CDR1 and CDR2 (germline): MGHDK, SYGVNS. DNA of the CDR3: TGTGCCAGCAGTGAATCGGGGGGGCTCTACGAGCAGTACTTC. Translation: CASSESGGLYEQYF.

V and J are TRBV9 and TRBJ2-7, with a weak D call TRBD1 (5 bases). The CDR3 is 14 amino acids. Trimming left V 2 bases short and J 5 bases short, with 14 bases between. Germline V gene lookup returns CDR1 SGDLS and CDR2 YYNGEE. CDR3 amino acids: CASSVSPGSHEQYF. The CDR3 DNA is TGTGCCAGCAGCGTCTCCCCAGGGTCGCACGAGCAGTACTTC.

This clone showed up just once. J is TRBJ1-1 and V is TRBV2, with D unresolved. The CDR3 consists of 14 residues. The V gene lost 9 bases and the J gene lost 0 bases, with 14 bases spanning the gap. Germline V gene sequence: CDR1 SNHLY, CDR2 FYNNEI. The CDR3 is CARDSGHMNTEAFF. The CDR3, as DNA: TGTGCCAGAGATTCAGGCCATATGAACACTGAAGCTTTCTTT.

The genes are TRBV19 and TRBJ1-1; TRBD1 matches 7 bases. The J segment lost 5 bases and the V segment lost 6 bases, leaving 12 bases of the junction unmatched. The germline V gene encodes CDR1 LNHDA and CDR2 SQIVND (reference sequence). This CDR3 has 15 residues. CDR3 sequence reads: CASRPGTAVGTEAFF. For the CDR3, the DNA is TGTGCCAGTAGACCCGGGACAGCAGTAGGAACTGAAGCTTTCTTT.

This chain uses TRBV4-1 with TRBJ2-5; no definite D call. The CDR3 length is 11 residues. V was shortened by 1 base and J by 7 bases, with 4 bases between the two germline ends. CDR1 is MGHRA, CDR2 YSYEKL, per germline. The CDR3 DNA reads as TGCGCCAGCAGCCAAGGCGGGACCCAGTACTTC. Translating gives CASSQGGTQYF.

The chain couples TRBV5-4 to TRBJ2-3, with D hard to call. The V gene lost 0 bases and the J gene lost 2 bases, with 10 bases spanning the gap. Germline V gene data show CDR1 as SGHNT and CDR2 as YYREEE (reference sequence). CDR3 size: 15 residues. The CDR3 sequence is CASSLGGTFTDTQYF. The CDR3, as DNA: TGTGCCAGCAGCTTGGGCGGCACGTTCACAGATACGCAGTATTTT.